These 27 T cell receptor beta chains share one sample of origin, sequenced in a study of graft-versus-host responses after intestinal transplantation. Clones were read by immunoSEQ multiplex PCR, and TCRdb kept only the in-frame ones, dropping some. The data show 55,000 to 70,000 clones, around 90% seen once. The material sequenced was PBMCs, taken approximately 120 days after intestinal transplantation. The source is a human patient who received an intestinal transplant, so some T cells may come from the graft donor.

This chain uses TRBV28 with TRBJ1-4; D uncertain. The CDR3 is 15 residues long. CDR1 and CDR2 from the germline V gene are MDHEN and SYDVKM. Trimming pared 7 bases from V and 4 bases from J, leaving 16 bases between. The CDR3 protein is CASIARRAGNEKLFF. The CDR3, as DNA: TGTGCCAGCATTGCCAGACGAGCGGGTAATGAAAAACTGTTTTTT.

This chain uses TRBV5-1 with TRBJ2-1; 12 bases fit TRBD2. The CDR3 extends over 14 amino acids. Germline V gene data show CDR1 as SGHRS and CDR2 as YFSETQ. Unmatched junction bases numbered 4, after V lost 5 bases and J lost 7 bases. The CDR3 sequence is CASRASGRENEQFF. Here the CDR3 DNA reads TGCGCCAGCAGGGCTAGCGGGAGGGAAAATGAGCAGTTCTTC.

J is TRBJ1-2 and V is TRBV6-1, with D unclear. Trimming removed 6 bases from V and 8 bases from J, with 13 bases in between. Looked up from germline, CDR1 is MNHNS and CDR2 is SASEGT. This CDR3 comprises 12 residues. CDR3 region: CASSPVGGGYTF. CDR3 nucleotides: TGTGCCAGCAGCCCCGTCGGTGGCGGCTACACCTTC.

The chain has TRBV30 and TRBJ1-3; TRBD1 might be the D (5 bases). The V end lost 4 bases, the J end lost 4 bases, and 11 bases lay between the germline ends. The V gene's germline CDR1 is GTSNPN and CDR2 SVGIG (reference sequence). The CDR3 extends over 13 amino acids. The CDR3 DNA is TGTGCCTGGAAGTCGGGGGGAGGAAACACCATATATTTT. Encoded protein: CAWKSGGGNTIYF.

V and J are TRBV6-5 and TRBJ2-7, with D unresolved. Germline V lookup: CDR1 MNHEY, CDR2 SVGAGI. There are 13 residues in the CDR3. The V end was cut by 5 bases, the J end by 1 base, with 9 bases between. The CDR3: CASSRTASYEQYF. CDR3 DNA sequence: TGTGCCAGCAGTCGGACCGCGTCCTACGAGCAGTACTTC.

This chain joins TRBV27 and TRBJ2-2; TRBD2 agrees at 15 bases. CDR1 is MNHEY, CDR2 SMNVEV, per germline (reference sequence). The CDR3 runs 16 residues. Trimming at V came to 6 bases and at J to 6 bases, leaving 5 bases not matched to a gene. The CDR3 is CASRGLAGGSAGELFF. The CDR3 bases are TGTGCCAGCAGGGGACTAGCGGGGGGCTCTGCCGGGGAGCTGTTTTTT.

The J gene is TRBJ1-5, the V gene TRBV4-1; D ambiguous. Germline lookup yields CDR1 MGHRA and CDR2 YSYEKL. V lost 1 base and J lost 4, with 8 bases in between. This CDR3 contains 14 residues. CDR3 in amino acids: CASSQVLGNQPQHF. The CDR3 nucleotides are TGCGCCAGCAGCCAAGTTTTGGGGAATCAGCCCCAGCATTTT.

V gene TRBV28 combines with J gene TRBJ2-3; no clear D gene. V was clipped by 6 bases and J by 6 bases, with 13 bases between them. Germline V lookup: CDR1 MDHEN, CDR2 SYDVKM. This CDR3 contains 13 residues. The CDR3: CASSLRSGDTQYF. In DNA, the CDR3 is TGTGCCAGCAGCCTCAGGAGTGGGGATACGCAGTATTTT.

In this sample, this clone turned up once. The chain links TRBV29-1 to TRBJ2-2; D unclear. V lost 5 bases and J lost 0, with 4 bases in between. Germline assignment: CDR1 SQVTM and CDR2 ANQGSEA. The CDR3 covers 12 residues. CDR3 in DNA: TGCAGCGTTAAACCGAACACCGGGGAGCTGTTTTTT. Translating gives CSVKPNTGELFF.

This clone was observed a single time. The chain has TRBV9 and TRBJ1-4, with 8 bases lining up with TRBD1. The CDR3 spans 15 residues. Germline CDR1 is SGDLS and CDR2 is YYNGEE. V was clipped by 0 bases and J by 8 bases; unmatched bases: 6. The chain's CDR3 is CASSVAGGKREKLFF. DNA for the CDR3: TGTGCCAGCAGCGTAGCAGGGGGCAAAAGGGAAAAACTGTTTTTT.

CDR3 nucleotides: TGTGCCAGCAGCGACAACCCAGGACTAGCGGGATTAGATACGCAGTATTTT. Amino acid sequence: CASSDNPGLAGLDTQYF. The chain recombines TRBV9 with TRBJ2-3; 12 bases line up with TRBD2. V lost 3 bases to trimming and J lost 5 bases; unmatched junction nucleotides: 10. The germline V gene encodes CDR1 SGDLS and CDR2 YYNGEE. This CDR3 is 17 amino acids long.

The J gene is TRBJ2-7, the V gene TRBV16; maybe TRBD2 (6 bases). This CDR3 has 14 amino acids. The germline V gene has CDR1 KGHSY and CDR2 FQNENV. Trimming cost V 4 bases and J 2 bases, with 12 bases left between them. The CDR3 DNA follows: TGTGCCAGCAGCCGGCGGGGCCTGACCTACGAGCAGTACTTC. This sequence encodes CASSRRGLTYEQYF.

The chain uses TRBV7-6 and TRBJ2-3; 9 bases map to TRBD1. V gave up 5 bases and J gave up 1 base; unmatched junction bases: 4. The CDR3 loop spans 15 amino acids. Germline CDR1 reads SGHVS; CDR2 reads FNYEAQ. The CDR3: CASSGTGRGTDTQYF. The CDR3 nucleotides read TGTGCCAGCAGCGGGACAGGGCGTGGCACAGATACGCAGTATTTT.

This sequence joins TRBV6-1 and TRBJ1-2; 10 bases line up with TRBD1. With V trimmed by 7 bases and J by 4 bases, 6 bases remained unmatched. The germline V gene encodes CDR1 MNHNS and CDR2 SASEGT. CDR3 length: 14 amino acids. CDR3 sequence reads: CASTRDRGGYGYTF. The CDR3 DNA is TGTGCCAGCACCCGGGACAGGGGTGGCTATGGCTACACCTTC.

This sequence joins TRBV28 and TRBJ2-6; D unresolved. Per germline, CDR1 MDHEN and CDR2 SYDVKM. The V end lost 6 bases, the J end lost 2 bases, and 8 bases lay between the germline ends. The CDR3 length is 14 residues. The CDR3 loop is CASRYSAGANVLTF. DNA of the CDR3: TGTGCCAGCAGATACAGTGCTGGGGCCAACGTCCTGACTTTC.

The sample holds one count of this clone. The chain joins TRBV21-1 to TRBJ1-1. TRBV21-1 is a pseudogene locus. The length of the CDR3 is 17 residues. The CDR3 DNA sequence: TGTGCCAGCAGATGCTTCGGGAGGTCCAAGAGGAGCACTGAAGCTTTCTTT. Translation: CASRCFGRSKRSTEAFF.

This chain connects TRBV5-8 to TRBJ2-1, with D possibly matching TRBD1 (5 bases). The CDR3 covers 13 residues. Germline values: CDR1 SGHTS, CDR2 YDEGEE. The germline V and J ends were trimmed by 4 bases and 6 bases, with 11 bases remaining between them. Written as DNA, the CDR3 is TGTGCCAGCAGCCACTCAGGGTCCAATGAGCAGTTCTTC. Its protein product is CASSHSGSNEQFF.

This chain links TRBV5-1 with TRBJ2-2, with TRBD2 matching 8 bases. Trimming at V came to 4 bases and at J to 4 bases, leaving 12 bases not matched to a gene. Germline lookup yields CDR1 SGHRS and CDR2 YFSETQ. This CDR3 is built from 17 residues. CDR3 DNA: TGCGCCAGCAGCCGCGGGGTAGCGGGGTCCGTCACCGGGGAGCTGTTTTTT. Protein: CASSRGVAGSVTGELFF.

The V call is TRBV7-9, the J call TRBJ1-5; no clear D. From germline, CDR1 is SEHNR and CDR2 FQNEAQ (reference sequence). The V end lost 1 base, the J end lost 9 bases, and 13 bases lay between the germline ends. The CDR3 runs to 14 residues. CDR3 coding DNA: TGTGCCAGCAGCTTAGGGGCAGAGGTTTGGCCCCAGCATTTT. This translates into CASSLGAEVWPQHF.

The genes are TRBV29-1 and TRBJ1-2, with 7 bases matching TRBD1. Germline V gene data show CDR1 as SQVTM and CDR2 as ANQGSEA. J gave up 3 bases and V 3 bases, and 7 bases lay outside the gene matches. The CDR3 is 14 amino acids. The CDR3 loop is CSVDGGGWDYGYTF. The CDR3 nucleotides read TGCAGCGTTGACGGAGGGGGCTGGGACTATGGCTACACCTTC.

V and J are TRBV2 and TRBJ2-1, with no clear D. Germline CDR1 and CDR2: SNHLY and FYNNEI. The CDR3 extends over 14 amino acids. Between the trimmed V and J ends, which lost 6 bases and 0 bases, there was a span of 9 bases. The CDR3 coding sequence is TGTGCCAGCAGGCGGTATAGCTCCTACAATGAGCAGTTCTTC. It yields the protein CASRRYSSYNEQFF.

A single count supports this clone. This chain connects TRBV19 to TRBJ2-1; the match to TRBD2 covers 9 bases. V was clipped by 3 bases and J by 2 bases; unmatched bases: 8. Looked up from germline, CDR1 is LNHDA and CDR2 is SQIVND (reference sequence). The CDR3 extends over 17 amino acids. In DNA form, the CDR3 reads TGTGCCAGTAGTATCCCCGCGGGAGGGCCCGCCTACAATGAGCAGTTCTTC. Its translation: CASSIPAGGPAYNEQFF.

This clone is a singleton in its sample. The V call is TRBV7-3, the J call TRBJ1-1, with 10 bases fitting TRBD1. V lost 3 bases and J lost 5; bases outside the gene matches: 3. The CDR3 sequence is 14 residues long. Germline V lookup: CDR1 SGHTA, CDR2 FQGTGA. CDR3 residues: CASSLTGGLTEAFF. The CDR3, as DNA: TGTGCCAGCAGCTTGACAGGGGGCTTGACTGAAGCTTTCTTT. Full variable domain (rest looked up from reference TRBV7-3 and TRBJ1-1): GAGVSQTPSNKVTEKGKYVELRCDPISGHTALYWYRQSLGQGPEFLIYFQGTGAADDSGLPNDRFFAVRPEGSVSTLKIQRTERGDSAVYLCASSLTGGLTEAFFGQGTRLTVV.

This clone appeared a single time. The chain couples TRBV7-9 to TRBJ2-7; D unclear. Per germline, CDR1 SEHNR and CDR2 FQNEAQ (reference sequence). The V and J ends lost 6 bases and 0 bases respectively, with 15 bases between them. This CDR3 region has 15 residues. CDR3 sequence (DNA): TGTGCCAGCAGTTCCACTGATCAGAGCTCCTACGAGCAGTACTTC. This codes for CASSSTDQSSYEQYF.

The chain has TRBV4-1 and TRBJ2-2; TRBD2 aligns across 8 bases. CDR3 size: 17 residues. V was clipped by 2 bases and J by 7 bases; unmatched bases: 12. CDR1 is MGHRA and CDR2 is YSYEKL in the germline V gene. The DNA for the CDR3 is TGCGCCAGCAGCCAACTCGGACTAGCCCGAGGGGGCGGGGAGCTGTTTTTT. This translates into CASSQLGLARGGGELFF.

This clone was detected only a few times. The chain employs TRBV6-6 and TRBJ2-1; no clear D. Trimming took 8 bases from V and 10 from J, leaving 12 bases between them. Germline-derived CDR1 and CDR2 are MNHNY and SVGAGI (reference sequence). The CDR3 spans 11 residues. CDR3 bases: TGTGCCAGCTCCGGCGGCTTAGAGCAGTTCTTC. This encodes CASSGGLEQFF.

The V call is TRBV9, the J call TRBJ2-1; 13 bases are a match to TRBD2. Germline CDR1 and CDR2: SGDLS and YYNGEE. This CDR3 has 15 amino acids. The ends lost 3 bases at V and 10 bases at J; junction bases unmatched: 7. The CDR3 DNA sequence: TGTGCCAGCAGCGACGGACTAGCGGGAGTAGGGGAGCAGTTCTTC. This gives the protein CASSDGLAGVGEQFF.